This T cell receptor (beta chain) was profiled in a study of CD8 T cells in Susac syndrome. This CDR3 comprises 14 residues. The V gene's germline CDR1 is MNHEY and CDR2 SMNVEV (reference sequence). The V and J ends lost 5 bases and 4 bases respectively, with 12 bases between them. With random hexamers, reverse transcription was performed on about 0.5 to 1 ug of RNA. Using its own MiXCR run on the immunoSEQ multiplex PCR reads, TCRdb lists one record per CDR3 protein. The sample lists some 300,000 distinct CDR3 sequences, roughly 90% occurring once. Input material: CD8+ T cells from PBMCs. The TCR comes from a human donor with multiple sclerosis. This rearrangement joins TRBV27 to TRBJ2-1; D call uncertain. The CDR3 loop reads CASSPDLGYNEQFF. The CDR3 nucleotides are TGTGCCAGCAGTCCCGACTTGGGGTACAATGAGCAGTTCTTC.